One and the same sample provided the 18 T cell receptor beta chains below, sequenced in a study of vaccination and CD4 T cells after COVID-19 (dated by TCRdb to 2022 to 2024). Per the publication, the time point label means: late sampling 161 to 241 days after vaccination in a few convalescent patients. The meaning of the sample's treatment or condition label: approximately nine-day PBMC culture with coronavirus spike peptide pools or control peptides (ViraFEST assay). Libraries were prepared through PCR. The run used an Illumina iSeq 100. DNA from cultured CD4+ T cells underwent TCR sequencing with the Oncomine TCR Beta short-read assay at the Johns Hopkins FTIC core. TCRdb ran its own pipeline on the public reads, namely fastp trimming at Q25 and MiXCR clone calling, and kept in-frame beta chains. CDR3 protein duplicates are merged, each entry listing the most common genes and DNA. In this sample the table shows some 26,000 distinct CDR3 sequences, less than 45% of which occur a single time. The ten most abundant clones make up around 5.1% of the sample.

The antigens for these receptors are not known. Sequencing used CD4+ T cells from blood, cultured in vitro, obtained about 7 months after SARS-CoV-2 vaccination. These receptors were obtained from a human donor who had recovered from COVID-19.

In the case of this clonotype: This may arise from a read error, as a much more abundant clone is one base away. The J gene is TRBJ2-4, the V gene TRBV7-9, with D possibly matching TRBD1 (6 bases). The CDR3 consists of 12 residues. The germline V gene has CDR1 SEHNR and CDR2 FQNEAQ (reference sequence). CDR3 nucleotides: TGTGCCAGCACCAACAGGGAAAACATTCGGTACTTC. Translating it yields CASTNRENIRYF.

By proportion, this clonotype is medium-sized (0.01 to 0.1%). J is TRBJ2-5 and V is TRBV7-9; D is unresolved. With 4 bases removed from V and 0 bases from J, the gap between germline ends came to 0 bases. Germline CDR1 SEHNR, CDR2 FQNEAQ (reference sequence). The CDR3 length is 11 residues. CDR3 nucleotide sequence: TGTGCCAGCAGCTACCAAGAGACCCAGTACTTC. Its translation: CASSYQETQYF.

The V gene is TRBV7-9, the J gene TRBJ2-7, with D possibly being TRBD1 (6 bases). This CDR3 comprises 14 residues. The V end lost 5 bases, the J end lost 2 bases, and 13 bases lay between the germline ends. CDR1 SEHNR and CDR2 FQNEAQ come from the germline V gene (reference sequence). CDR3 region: CASSGRGRAYEQYF. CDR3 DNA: TGTGCCAGCAGCGGCAGGGGACGCGCCTACGAGCAGTACTTC.

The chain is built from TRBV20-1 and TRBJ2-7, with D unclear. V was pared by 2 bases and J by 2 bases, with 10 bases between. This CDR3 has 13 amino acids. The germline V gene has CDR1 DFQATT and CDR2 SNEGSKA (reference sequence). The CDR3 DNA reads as TGCAGTGCTAGAAGGTCCAACCCCTACGAGCAGTACTTC. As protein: CSARRSNPYEQYF.

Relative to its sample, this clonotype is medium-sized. The CDR3 DNA reads TGTGCCAGCAGACCAAACCAAGACTACGAGCAGTACTTC. Residues: CASRPNQDYEQYF. The rearrangement links TRBV27 to TRBJ2-7; D unresolved. V shed 6 bases and J shed 3 bases, with 12 bases lying between them. The CDR3 covers 13 residues. Germline V lookup: CDR1 MNHEY, CDR2 SMNVEV (reference sequence).

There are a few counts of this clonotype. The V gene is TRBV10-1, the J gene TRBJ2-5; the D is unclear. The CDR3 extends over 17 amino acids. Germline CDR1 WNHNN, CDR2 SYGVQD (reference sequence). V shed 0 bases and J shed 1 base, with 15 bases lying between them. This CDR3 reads CASSESGYSRFQETQYF. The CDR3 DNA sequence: TGCGCCAGCAGTGAGTCAGGGTACAGCCGTTTCCAAGAGACCCAGTACTTC.

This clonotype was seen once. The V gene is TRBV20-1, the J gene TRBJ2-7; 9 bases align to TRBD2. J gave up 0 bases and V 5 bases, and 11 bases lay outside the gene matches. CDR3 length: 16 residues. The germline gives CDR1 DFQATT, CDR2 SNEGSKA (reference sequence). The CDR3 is CSAPPPYSGSSYEQYF. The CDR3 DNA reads TGCAGTGCTCCCCCCCCCTATAGCGGGAGCTCCTACGAGCAGTACTTC.

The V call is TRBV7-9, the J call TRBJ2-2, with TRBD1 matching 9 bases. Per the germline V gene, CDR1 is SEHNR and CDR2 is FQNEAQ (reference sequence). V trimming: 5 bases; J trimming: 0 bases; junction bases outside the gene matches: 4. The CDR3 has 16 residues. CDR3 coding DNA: TGTGCCAGCAGCCTGGGGACAGGGTCGAACACCGGGGAGCTGTTTTTT. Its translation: CASSLGTGSNTGELFF. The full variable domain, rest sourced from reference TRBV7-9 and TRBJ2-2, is DTGVSQNPRHKITKRGQNVTFRCDPISEHNRLYWYRQTLGQGPEFLTYFQNEAQLEKSRLLSDRFSAERPKGSFSTLEIQRTEQGDSAMYLCASSLGTGSNTGELFFGEGSRLTVL.

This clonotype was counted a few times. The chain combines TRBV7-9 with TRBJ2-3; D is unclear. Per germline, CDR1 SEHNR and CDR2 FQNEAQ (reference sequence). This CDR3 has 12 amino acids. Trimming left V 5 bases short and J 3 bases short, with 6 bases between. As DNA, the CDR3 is TGTGCCAGCAGCACGGTGACAGATACGCAGTATTTT. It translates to CASSTVTDTQYF.

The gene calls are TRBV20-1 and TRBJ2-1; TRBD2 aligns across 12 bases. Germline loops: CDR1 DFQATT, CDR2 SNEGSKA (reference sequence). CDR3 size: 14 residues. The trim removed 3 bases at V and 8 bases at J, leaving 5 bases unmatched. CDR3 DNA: TGCAGTGCTAGGTTGACTAGCGGGAGCTATGAGCAGTTCTTC. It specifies CSARLTSGSYEQFF.

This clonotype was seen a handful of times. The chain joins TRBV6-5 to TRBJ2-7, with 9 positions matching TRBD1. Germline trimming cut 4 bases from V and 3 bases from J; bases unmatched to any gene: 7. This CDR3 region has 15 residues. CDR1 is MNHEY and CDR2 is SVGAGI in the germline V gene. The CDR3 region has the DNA TGTGCCAGCAGTTTATCCGGGACAGGGTACTACGAGCAGTACTTC. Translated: CASSLSGTGYYEQYF.

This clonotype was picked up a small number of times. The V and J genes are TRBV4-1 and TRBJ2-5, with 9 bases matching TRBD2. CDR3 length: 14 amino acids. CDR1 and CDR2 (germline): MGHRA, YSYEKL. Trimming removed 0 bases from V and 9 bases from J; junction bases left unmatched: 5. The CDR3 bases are TGCGCCAGCAGCCAAGATGGGGCGGGAGGGTCCCAGTACTTC. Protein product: CASSQDGAGGSQYF.

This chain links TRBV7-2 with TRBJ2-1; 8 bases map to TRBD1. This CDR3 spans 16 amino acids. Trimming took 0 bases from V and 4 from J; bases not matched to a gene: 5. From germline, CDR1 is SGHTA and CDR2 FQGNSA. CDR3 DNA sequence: TGTGCCAGCAGCTTAGCCGGGACAGGAAGTTACAATGAGCAGTTCTTC. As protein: CASSLAGTGSYNEQFF.

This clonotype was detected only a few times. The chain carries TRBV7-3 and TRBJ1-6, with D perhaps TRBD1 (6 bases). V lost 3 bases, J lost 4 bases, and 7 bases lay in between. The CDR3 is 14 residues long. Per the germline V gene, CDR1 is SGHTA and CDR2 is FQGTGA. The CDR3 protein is CASSLDSYNSPLHF. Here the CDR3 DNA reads TGTGCCAGCAGCTTGGACAGTTATAATTCACCCCTCCACTTT. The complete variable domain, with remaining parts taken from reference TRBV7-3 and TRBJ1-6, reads GAGVSQTPSNKVTEKGKYVELRCDPISGHTALYWYRQSLGQGPEFLIYFQGTGAADDSGLPNDRFFAVRPEGSVSTLKIQRTERGDSAVYLCASSLDSYNSPLHFGNGTRLTVT.

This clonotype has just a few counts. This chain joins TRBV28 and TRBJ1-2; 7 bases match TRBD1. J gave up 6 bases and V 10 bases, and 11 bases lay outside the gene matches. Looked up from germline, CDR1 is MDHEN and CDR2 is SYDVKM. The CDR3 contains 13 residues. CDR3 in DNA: TGTGCCACAAACCCAGGGGGTAGGGATGGCTACACCTTC. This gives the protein CATNPGGRDGYTF.

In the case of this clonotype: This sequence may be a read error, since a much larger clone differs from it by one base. The CDR3 sequence is CATSRDGNSNRPQHF. DNA for the CDR3: TGTGCCACCAGCCGGGACGGAAATAGCAATCGGCCCCAGCATTTT. This chain uses TRBV15 with TRBJ1-5, with D perhaps TRBD1 (5 bases). The CDR3 runs 15 residues. Germline CDR1 LNHNV, CDR2 YYDKDF (reference sequence).

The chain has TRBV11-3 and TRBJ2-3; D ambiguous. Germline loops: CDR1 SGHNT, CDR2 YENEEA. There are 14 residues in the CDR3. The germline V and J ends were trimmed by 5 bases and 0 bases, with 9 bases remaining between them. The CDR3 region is CASSEMGSTDTQYF. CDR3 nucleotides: TGTGCCAGCAGCGAAATGGGGAGCACAGATACGCAGTATTTT. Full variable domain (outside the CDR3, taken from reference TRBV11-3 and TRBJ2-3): EAGVVQSPRYKIIEKKQPVAFWCNPISGHNTLYWYLQNLGQGPELLIRYENEEAVDDSQLPKDRFSAERLKGVDSTLKIQPAELGDSAVYLCASSEMGSTDTQYFGPGTRLTVL.

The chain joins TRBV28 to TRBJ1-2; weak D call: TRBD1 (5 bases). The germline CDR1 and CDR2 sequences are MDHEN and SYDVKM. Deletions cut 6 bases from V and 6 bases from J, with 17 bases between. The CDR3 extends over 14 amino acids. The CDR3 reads CASRAPGGMNGYTF. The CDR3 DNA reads TGTGCCAGCAGGGCACCTGGGGGGATGAATGGCTACACCTTC.